The 24 T cell receptor beta chains reported below all come from one sample, sequenced in a study of CD8 T cells in Susac syndrome. With random hexamers, reverse transcription was performed on about 0.45 to 1 ug of RNA. TCRdb reprocessed the immunoSEQ multiplex PCR reads via MiXCR and lists one record per CDR3 protein. The sample holds 400,000 to 550,000 distinct CDR3 sequences, approximately 85% seen once. The sequenced sample consisted of CD8+ T cells from PBMCs. Receptors originate from a human donor with multiple sclerosis.

In its sample, this clonotype was seen a few times. Compared with germline, one end of the junction differs, possibly owing to a read error. The rearrangement joins TRBV4-1 to TRBJ2-7; D is ambiguous. Germline CDR1 and CDR2: MGHRA and YSYEKL. The CDR3 covers 12 residues. In nucleotides, the CDR3 is TGTGCCAGCAGCCAAGCAGGCTACGAGCAGTACTTC. Translated: CASSQAGYEQYF.

The rearrangement links TRBV19 to TRBJ2-1, with D tentatively TRBD1 or TRBD2 (5 bases each). Trimming took 6 bases from V and 6 from J, leaving 15 bases between them. Germline assignment: CDR1 LNHDA and CDR2 SQIVND (reference sequence). CDR3 size: 14 residues. The CDR3 is CASRPSEGPNEQFF. In nucleotides, the CDR3 is TGTGCCAGTAGACCAAGCGAGGGACCCAATGAGCAGTTCTTC.

V usage is TRBV9 and J usage is TRBJ2-5; 8 bases agree with TRBD1. The CDR3 covers 16 residues. Germline V gene lookup returns CDR1 SGDLS and CDR2 YYNGEE. J was trimmed by 0 bases and V by 3 bases; bases with no gene match: 7. The DNA of the CDR3 is TGTGCCAGCAGCGGGACAGGGTCCCACTACCAAGAGACCCAGTACTTC. This sequence encodes CASSGTGSHYQETQYF.

This chain connects TRBV4-1 to TRBJ1-5; tentatively, D is TRBD1 (6 bases). Trimming stripped 4 bases from V and 6 bases from J, with 16 bases between. CDR1 and CDR2 from the germline V gene are MGHRA and YSYEKL. This CDR3 spans 15 amino acids. The CDR3 region is CASSRTRGLAQPQHF. CDR3 DNA: TGCGCCAGCAGCCGAACCCGGGGGCTCGCTCAGCCCCAGCATTTT.

The rearrangement links TRBV6-5 to TRBJ2-5, with 11 nucleotides matching TRBD2. V was clipped by 6 bases and J by 2 bases; unmatched bases: 5. The CDR3 runs 15 residues. Germline assignment: CDR1 MNHEY and CDR2 SVGAGI. CDR3 protein: CASSLTSGAQETQYF. CDR3 sequence (DNA): TGTGCCAGCAGCCTGACTAGCGGGGCTCAAGAGACCCAGTACTTC.

The chain recombines TRBV4-1 with TRBJ2-3; 11 bases align to TRBD1. CDR3 length equals 17 residues. V was clipped by 0 bases and J by 4 bases; unmatched bases: 6. Germline CDR1 and CDR2: MGHRA and YSYEKL. Here the CDR3 reads CASSQDEGQGGPDTQYF. CDR3 nucleotides: TGCGCCAGCAGCCAAGATGAGGGACAGGGGGGGCCAGATACGCAGTATTTT.

The rearrangement links TRBV5-4 to TRBJ2-7, with 8 bases lining up with TRBD1. V dropped 5 bases and J dropped 6; count of bases not matched to a gene: 7. CDR1 is SGHNT, CDR2 YYREEE, per germline (reference sequence). There are 13 residues in the CDR3. The CDR3 protein is CASRIQGDPEQYF. CDR3 bases: TGTGCCAGCAGGATACAGGGGGACCCCGAGCAGTACTTC.

The rearrangement joins TRBV15 to TRBJ1-6; 8 nucleotides match TRBD1. The CDR3 covers 17 residues. The germline CDR1 and CDR2 sequences are LNHNV and YYDKDF (reference sequence). V lost 5 bases, J lost 0 bases, and 6 bases stayed unmatched. The DNA for the CDR3 is TGTGCCACCAGCCAGACAGGGGACATCTCCTATAATTCACCCCTCCACTTT. It codes for CATSQTGDISYNSPLHF.

The chain links TRBV6-5 to TRBJ1-2; 7 bases are a match to TRBD1. The germline CDR1 and CDR2 sequences are MNHEY and SVGAGI. This CDR3 has 14 amino acids. V lost 5 bases to trimming and J lost 8 bases; unmatched junction nucleotides: 11. The CDR3 spells CASSSTGVLEGYTF. The CDR3 DNA reads TGTGCCAGCAGTAGCACAGGGGTTTTGGAGGGCTACACCTTC.

This rearrangement joins TRBV10-3 to TRBJ2-7; 7 bases fit TRBD1. Trimming removed 6 bases from V and 3 bases from J; junction bases left unmatched: 8. This CDR3 is built from 14 residues. Per germline, CDR1 ENHRY and CDR2 SYGVKD. This CDR3 reads CAISPTGSSYEQYF. The CDR3 nucleotides are TGTGCCATCAGCCCGACAGGGAGTAGCTACGAGCAGTACTTC.

V and J are TRBV6-5 and TRBJ2-3; 12 positions match TRBD2. Unmatched junction bases numbered 10, after V lost 4 bases and J lost 5 bases. The CDR3 extends over 17 amino acids. CDR1 is MNHEY, CDR2 SVGAGI, per germline. DNA for the CDR3: TGTGCCAGCAGTTCCAGGACTAGCGGGATAAGGAGAGATACGCAGTATTTT. It codes for CASSSRTSGIRRDTQYF.

This rearrangement joins TRBV20-1 to TRBJ2-7; TRBD2 agrees at 7 bases. V lost 3 bases to trimming and J lost 3 bases; unmatched junction nucleotides: 11. In germline, CDR1 is DFQATT, CDR2 SNEGSKA (reference sequence). The length of the CDR3 is 15 residues. This chain's CDR3 is CSASELARPLYEQYF. The CDR3 nucleotides are TGCAGTGCTAGTGAACTAGCGCGCCCACTCTACGAGCAGTACTTC.

The chain recombines TRBV30 with TRBJ1-2; weak D call: TRBD1 (6 bases). The CDR3 covers 14 residues. Trimming cost V 5 bases and J 0 bases, with 13 bases left between them. In germline, CDR1 is GTSNPN, CDR2 SVGIG (reference sequence). As DNA, the CDR3 is TGTGCCTGGGTAGTACAGGGCACTAACTATGGCTACACCTTC. Its protein product is CAWVVQGTNYGYTF.

The gene calls are TRBV7-8 and TRBJ1-1; 7 positions agree with TRBD1. J was trimmed by 1 base and V by 6 bases; bases with no gene match: 11. The CDR3 extends over 16 amino acids. Germline CDR1 SGHVS, CDR2 FQNEAQ. The CDR3 protein is CASRVYSTGTNTEAFF. The CDR3 region has the DNA TGTGCCAGCAGGGTTTACTCGACAGGGACGAACACTGAAGCTTTCTTT.

The chain combines TRBV27 with TRBJ2-5, with D maybe TRBD2 (6 bases). Trimming took off 8 bases at V and 5 bases at J, with 15 bases between the two ends. The CDR3 sequence is 13 residues long. Germline-derived CDR1 and CDR2 are MNHEY and SMNVEV (reference sequence). CDR3: CASRMESGETQYF. The CDR3 DNA reads as TGTGCCAGCCGCATGGAAAGCGGGGAGACCCAGTACTTC.

This chain uses TRBV27 with TRBJ1-5, with D possibly being TRBD1 (5 bases). Germline V gene data show CDR1 as MNHEY and CDR2 as SMNVEV (reference sequence). The length of the CDR3 is 14 residues. Trimming removed 2 bases at V and 2 bases at J, with 7 bases between. Written as DNA, the CDR3 is TGTGCCAGCAGTTTAGGGGACCGCAATCAGCCCCAGCATTTT. It translates to CASSLGDRNQPQHF.

CDR3 sequence (DNA): TGTGCCACCAGCAGGGGCGTCAGCTTGGACAATGAGCAGTTCTTC. Protein: CATSRGVSLDNEQFF. The chain uses TRBV15 and TRBJ2-1; no firm D call. V shed 3 bases and J shed 5 bases, with 14 bases lying between them. The CDR3 is 15 amino acids. Germline loops: CDR1 LNHNV, CDR2 YYDKDF (reference sequence).

This clonotype was observed once. The chain recombines TRBV19 with TRBJ1-2, with D possibly being TRBD1 (5 bases). This CDR3 has 14 amino acids. The V end lost 1 base, the J end lost 7 bases, and 13 bases lay between the germline ends. Germline V lookup: CDR1 LNHDA, CDR2 SQIVND (reference sequence). CDR3 sequence: CASSIASPGPGYTF. Here the CDR3 DNA reads TGTGCCAGTAGTATAGCTTCGCCAGGGCCTGGCTACACCTTC.

The chain recombines TRBV13 with TRBJ1-6, with 7 nucleotides matching TRBD1. CDR1 and CDR2 (germline): PRHDT, FYEKMQ (reference sequence). Unmatched junction bases numbered 5, after V lost 3 bases and J lost 9 bases. The CDR3 has 14 amino acids. The CDR3: CASSFGTEGSPLHF. In DNA, the CDR3 is TGTGCCAGCAGCTTCGGGACAGAGGGTTCACCCCTCCACTTT. The variable domain in full, with the rest retrieved from reference TRBV13 and TRBJ1-6, is AAGVIQSPRHLIKEKRETATLKCYPIPRHDTVYWYQQGPGQDPQFLISFYEKMQSDKGSIPDRFSAQQFSDYHSELNMSSLELGDSALYFCASSFGTEGSPLHFGNGTRLTVT.

This clonotype occurred once. The genes are TRBV5-8 and TRBJ2-7, with D unclear. The CDR3 spans 12 residues. Germline V gene sequence: CDR1 SGHTS, CDR2 YDEGEE. The V gene lost 1 base and the J gene lost 5 bases, with 7 bases spanning the gap. The DNA of the CDR3 is TGTGCCAGCAGCTTGTTTCGGAACGAGCAGTACTTC. It encodes CASSLFRNEQYF.

The chain links TRBV6-1 to TRBJ2-1; 10 nucleotides line up with TRBD1. CDR3 length equals 16 residues. V shed 6 bases, J shed 2 bases, and the junction held 7 bases outside the gene matches. Germline V gene data show CDR1 as MNHNS and CDR2 as SASEGT. The CDR3 here is CASRSPDRGPYNEQFF. The CDR3 DNA follows: TGTGCCAGCAGGAGCCCTGACAGGGGGCCCTACAATGAGCAGTTCTTC.

The sample holds one count of this clonotype. The chain joins TRBV11-2 to TRBJ2-5, with 8 bases aligning to TRBD1. Germline values: CDR1 SGHAT, CDR2 FQNNGV. With V trimmed by 5 bases and J by 5 bases, 16 bases remained unmatched. The CDR3 spans 17 residues. The CDR3 sequence is CASSDLTPGQERETQYF. CDR3 in DNA: TGTGCCAGCAGCGACCTCACCCCGGGACAGGAAAGGGAGACCCAGTACTTC.

The J gene is TRBJ2-7, the V gene TRBV5-1; D might be TRBD2 (5 bases). Germline loops: CDR1 SGHRS, CDR2 YFSETQ. This CDR3 comprises 16 residues. Trimming pared 0 bases from V and 5 bases from J, leaving 18 bases between. CDR3 protein: CASSLGPGKSPNEQYF. CDR3 nucleotides: TGCGCCAGCAGCTTGGGTCCCGGGAAATCTCCTAACGAGCAGTACTTC.

The chain carries TRBV29-1 and TRBJ2-1; the D is unclear. The CDR3 runs 13 residues. V lost 0 bases and J lost 1, with 4 bases in between. Germline CDR1 reads SQVTM; CDR2 reads ANQGSEA. CDR3 protein: CSVEERSYNEQFF. Here the CDR3 DNA reads TGCAGCGTTGAAGAGCGGTCCTACAATGAGCAGTTCTTC.